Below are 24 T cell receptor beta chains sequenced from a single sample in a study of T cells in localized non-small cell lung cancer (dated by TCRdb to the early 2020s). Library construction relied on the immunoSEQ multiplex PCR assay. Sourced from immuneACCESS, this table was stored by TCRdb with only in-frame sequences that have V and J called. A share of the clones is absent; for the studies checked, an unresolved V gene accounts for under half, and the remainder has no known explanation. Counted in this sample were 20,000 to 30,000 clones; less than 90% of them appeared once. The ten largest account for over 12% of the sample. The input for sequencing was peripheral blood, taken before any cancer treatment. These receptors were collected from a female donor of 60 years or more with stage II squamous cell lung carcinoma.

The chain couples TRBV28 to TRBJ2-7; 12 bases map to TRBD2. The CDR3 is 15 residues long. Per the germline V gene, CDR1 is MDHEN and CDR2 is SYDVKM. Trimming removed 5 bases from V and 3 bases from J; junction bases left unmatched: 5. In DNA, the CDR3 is TGTGCCAGCAGTCCCAGACTAGCGGGAGACTACGAGCAGTACTTC. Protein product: CASSPRLAGDYEQYF.

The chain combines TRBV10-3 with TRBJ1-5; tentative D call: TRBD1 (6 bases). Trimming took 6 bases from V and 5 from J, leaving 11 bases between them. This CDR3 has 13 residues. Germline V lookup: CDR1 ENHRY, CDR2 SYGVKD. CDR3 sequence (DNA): TGTGCCATCAGCCCCGACAGGCATCAGCCCCAGCATTTT. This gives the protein CAISPDRHQPQHF.

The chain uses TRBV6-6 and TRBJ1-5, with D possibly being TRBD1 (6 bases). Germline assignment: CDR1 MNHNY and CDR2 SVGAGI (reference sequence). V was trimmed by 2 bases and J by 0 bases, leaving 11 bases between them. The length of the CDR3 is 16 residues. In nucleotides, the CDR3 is TGTGCCAGCAGTTACCCGACAGGCAATAGCAATCAGCCCCAGCATTTT. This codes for CASSYPTGNSNQPQHF.

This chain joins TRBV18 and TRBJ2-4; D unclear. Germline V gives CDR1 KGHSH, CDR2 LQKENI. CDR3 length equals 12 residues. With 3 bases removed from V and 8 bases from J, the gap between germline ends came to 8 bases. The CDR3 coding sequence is TGTGCCAGCTCACCTCACGGAGACATTCAGTACTTC. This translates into CASSPHGDIQYF.

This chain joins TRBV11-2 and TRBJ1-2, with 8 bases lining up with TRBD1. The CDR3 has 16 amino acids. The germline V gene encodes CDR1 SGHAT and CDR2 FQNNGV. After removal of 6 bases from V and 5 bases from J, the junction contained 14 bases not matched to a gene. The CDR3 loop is CASRRTGTSARYGYTF. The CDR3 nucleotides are TGTGCCAGCAGGCGGACAGGGACATCCGCGAGGTATGGCTACACCTTC.

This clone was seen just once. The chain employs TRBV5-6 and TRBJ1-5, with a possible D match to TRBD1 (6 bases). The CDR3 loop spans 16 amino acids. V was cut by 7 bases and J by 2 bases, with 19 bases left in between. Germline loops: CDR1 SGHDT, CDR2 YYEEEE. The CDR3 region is CASGTAGGWGNQPQHF. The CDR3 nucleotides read TGTGCCAGCGGCACCGCCGGGGGCTGGGGCAATCAGCCCCAGCATTTT. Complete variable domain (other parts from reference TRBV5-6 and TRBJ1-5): DAGVTQSPTHLIKTRGQQVTLRCSPKSGHDTVSWYQQALGQGPQFIFQYYEEEERQRGNFPDRFSGHQFPNYSSELNVNALLLGDSALYLCASGTAGGWGNQPQHFGDGTRLSIL.

CDR3 protein: CASSKAAVTSSYEQYF. The CDR3 DNA reads TGTGCCAGCAGTAAGGCGGCGGTAACAAGCTCCTACGAGCAGTACTTC. This rearrangement joins TRBV7-2 to TRBJ2-7; D gene unclear. Trimming pared 6 bases from V and 0 bases from J, leaving 18 bases between. Germline V lookup: CDR1 SGHTA, CDR2 FQGNSA. This CDR3 has 16 amino acids.

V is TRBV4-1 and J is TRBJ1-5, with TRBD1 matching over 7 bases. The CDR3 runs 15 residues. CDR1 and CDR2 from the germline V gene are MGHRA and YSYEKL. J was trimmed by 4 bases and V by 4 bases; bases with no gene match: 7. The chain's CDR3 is CASSRATGENQPQHF. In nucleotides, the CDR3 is TGCGCCAGCAGCCGCGCCACAGGGGAAAATCAGCCCCAGCATTTT.

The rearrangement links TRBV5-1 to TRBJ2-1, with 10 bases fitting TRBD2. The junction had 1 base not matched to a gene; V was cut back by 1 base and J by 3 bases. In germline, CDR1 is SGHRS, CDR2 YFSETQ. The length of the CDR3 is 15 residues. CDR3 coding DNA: TGCGCCAGCAGCTTGTCTAGCGGGAGCTACAATGAGCAGTTCTTC. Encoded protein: CASSLSSGSYNEQFF.

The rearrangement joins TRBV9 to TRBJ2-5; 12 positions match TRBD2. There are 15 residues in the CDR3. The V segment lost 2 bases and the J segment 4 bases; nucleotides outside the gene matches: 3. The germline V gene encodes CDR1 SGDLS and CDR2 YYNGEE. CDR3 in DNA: TGTGCCAGCAGCGTTATGACTAGCGGGGGAGAGACCCAGTACTTC. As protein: CASSVMTSGGETQYF.

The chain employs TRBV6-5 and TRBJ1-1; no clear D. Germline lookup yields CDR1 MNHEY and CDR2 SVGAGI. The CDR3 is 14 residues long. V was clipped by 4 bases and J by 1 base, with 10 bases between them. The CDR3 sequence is CASSSRGRNTEAFF. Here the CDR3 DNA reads TGTGCCAGCAGTTCCCGGGGTCGGAACACTGAAGCTTTCTTT.

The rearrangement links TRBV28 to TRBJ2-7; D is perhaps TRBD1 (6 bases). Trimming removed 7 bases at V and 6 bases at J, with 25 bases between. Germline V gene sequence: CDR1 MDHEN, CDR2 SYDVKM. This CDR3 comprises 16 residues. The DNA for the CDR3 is TGTGCCAGCACCACCGCCGGGCAGGGGATTGGGTCCGAGCAGTACTTC. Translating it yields CASTTAGQGIGSEQYF.

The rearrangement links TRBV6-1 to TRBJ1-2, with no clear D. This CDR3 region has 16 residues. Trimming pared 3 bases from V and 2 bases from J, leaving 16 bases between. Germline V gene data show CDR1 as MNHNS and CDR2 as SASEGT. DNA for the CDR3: TGTGCCAGCAGTGATGGCCCCGGTACCTTAAACTATGGCTACACCTTC. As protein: CASSDGPGTLNYGYTF.

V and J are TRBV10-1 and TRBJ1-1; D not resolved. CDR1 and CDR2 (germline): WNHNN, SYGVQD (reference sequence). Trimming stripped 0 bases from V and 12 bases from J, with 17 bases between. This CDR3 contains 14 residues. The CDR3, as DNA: TGCGCCAGCAGTGAGTCCTGGTCGGGCCAACTCCCTTTCTTT. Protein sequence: CASSESWSGQLPFF.

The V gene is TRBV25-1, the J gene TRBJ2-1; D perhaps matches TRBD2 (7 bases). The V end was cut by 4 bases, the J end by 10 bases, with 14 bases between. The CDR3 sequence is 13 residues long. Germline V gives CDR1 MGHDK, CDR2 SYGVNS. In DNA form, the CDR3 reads TGTGCCAGCAGTGCTCAGGGGCGGGGGGAGCAGTTCTTC. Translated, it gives CASSAQGRGEQFF.

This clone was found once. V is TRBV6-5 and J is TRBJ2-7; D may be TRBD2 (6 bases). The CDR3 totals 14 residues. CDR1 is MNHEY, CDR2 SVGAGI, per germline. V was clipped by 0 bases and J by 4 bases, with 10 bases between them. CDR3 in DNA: TGTGCCAGCAGTTACTCCTTGGAGGGTTACGAGCAGTACTTC. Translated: CASSYSLEGYEQYF.

Written as DNA, the CDR3 is TGTGCCTGGAGTAGAATTTTGACGGATCTAGCCAAAAACATTCAGTACTTC. Its translation is CAWSRILTDLAKNIQYF. The chain has TRBV30 and TRBJ2-4; no clear D. Germline loops: CDR1 GTSNPN, CDR2 SVGIG (reference sequence). This CDR3 is built from 17 residues. V was pared by 2 bases and J by 0 bases, with 17 bases between.

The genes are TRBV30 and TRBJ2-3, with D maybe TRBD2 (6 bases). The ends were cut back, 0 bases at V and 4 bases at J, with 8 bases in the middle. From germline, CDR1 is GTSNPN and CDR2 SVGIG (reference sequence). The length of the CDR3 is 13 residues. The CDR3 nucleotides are TGTGCCTGGAGTGTACTAGCCGCAGATACGCAGTATTTT. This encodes CAWSVLAADTQYF.

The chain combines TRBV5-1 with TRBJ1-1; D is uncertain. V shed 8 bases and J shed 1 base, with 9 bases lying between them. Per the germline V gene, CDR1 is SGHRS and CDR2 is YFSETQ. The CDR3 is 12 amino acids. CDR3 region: CASGVANTEAFF. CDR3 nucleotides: TGCGCCAGTGGGGTAGCGAACACTGAAGCTTTCTTT.

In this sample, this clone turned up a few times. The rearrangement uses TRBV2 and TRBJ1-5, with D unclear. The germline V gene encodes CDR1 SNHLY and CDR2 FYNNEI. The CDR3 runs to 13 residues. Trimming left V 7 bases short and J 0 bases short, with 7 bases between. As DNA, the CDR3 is TGTGCCAGCATGGGAGTTAGCAATCAGCCCCAGCATTTT. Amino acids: CASMGVSNQPQHF.

CDR3 in amino acids: CASSPEQGSYEQYF. The CDR3 DNA reads TGTGCCAGCAGCCCGGAACAGGGGTCCTACGAGCAGTACTTC. This chain links TRBV5-4 with TRBJ2-7; 7 positions match TRBD1. The CDR3 loop spans 14 amino acids. CDR1 SGHNT and CDR2 YYREEE come from the germline V gene (reference sequence). Unmatched junction bases numbered 5, after V lost 4 bases and J lost 1 base.

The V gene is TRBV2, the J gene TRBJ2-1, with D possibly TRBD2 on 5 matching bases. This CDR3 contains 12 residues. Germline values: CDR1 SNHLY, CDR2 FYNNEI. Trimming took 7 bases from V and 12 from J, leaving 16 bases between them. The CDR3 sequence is CASNGEQALQFF. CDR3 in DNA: TGTGCCAGCAACGGGGAGCAGGCTTTGCAGTTCTTC.

The CDR3 loop reads CASSLGLAEQETQYF. CDR3 nucleotide sequence: TGTGCCAGCAGCTTGGGTCTAGCGGAACAAGAGACCCAGTACTTC. The chain combines TRBV5-6 with TRBJ2-5; 7 positions agree with TRBD2. The CDR3 contains 15 residues. The V gene end was trimmed by 0 bases and the J gene end by 2 bases; junction bases not matched to a gene: 4. The germline CDR1 and CDR2 sequences are SGHDT and YYEEEE.

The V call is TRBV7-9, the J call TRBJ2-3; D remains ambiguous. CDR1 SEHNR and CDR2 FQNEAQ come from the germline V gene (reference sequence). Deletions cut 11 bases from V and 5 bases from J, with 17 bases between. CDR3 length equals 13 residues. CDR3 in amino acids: CAAGSSVGDTQYF. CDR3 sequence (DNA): TGTGCCGCCGGCTCTTCGGTAGGAGATACGCAGTATTTT.